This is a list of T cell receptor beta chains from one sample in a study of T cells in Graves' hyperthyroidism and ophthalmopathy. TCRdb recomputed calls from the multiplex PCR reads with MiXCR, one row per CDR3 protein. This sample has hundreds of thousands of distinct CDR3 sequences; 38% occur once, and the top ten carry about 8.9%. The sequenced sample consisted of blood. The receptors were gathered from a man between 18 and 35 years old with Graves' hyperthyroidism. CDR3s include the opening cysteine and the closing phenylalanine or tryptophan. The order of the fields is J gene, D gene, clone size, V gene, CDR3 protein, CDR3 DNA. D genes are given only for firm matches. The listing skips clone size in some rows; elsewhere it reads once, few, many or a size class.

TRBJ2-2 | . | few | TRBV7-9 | CASRAAPGELFF | TGTGCCAGCAGGGCAGCACCCGGGGAGCTGTTTTTT
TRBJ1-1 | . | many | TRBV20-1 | CSARDLSGLNTEAFF | TGCAGTGCTAGAGACCTTTCGGGACTAAACACTGAAGCTTTCTTT
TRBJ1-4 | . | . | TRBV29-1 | CSVATSGGNEKLFF | TGCAGCGTTGCGACTAGCGGGGGCAATGAAAAACTGTTTTTT
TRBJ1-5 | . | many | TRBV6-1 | CASSDWQPQHF | TGTGCCAGCAGTGATTGGCAGCCCCAGCATTTT
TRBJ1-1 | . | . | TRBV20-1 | CSAGYMNTEAFF | TGCAGTGCTGGCTACATGAACACTGAAGCTTTCTTT
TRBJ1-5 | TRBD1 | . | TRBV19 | CASSPQGAWGQPRHF | TGTGCCAGTAGCCCCCAGGGGGCGTGGGGTCAGCCCCGGCATTTT
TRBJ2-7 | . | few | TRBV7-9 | CASSFLQDSYEQYF | TGTGCCAGCAGCTTTTTACAGGACTCCTACGAGCAGTACTTC
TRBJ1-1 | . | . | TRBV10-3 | CASKRDIEAFF | TGTGCCAGCAAGAGGGATATAGAAGCTTTCTTT
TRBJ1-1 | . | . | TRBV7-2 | CASSLGPGGALRKAFF | TGTGCCAGCAGCTTAGGACCGGGGGGAGCACTGCGTAAAGCTTTCTTT
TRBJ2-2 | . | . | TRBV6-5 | CASSYTWTVTGELSF | TGTGCCAGCAGTTACACCTGGACGGTAACCGGGGAGCTGTCTTTT
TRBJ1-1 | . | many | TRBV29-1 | CSAFDSSEAFF | TGCAGCGCTTTCGACAGCTCTGAAGCTTTCTTT
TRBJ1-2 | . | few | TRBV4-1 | CASSQRTNGYTF | TGCGCCAGCAGCCAAAGGACAAACGGCTACACCTTC
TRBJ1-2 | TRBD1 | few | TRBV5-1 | CASSLNRDSANGYTF | TGCGCCAGCAGCTTAAACCGGGACAGCGCGAATGGCTACACCTTC
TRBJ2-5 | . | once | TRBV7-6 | CASSLGLGGKETQYF | TGTGCCAGCAGCTTAGGACTCGGGGGTAAAGAGACCCAGTACTTC
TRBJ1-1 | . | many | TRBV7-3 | CASSPFGDTEAFF | TGTGCCAGCAGCCCCTTCGGGGACACTGAAGCTTTCTTT
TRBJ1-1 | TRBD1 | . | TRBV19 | CASRTGGGSTEAFF | TGTGCCAGTAGAACAGGGGGCGGGAGCACTGAAGCTTTCTTT
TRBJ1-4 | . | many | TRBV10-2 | CASTLGPYNEKLFF | TGCGCCAGCACCCTGGGACCTTATAATGAAAAACTGTTTTTT
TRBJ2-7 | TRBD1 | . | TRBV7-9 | CASSLGVLQGAHEQYF | TGTGCCAGCAGCTTAGGGGTTCTACAGGGGGCCCACGAGCAGTACTTC
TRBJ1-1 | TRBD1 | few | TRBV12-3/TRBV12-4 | CASSQTGGIAEAFF | TGTGCCAGCAGTCAGACAGGGGGTATCGCTGAAGCTTTCTTT
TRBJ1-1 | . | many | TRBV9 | CASSSGARDEAFF | TGTGCCAGCAGCTCAGGGGCCCGGGATGAAGCTTTCTTT
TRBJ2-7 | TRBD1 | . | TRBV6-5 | CASTGQVVGNEQYF | TGTGCCAGCACAGGACAGGTCGTGGGAAACGAGCAGTACTTC
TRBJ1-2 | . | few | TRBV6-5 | CATIKGSGYTF | TGTGCCACCATTAAAGGAAGTGGCTACACCTTC
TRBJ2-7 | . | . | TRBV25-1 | CASSASGTAYEQYF | TGTGCCAGCAGTGCTAGTGGTACAGCCTACGAGCAGTACTTC
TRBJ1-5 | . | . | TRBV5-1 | CAGKAGGGNQPQHF | TGCGCCGGCAAAGCAGGTGGGGGCAATCAGCCCCAGCATTTT
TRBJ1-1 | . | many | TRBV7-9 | CASSLDHTEAFF | TGTGCCAGCAGCTTAGACCACACTGAAGCTTTCTTT
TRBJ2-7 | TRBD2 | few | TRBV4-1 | CASTKSSGSAYEQYF | TGCGCCAGCACCAAGAGTAGCGGGAGCGCCTACGAGCAGTACTTC
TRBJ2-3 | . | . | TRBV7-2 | CASSLIVPASPDTQYF | TGTGCCAGCAGCTTAATCGTCCCGGCTAGCCCAGATACGCAGTATTTT
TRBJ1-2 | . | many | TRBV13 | CASSFTGPNYGYTF | TGTGCCAGCAGCTTTACAGGGCCAAACTATGGCTACACCTTC
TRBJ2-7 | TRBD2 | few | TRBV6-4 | CASSASRGGAGEQYF | TGTGCCAGCAGTGCCTCTCGGGGGGGGGCGGGCGAGCAGTACTTC
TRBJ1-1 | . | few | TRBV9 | CASSTGSQNEAFF | TGTGCCAGCAGCACAGGGAGCCAAAATGAAGCTTTCTTT
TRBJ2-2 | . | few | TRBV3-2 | CASSQVAGTGELFF | TGTGCCAGCAGCCAAGTGGCCGGGACCGGGGAGCTGTTTTTT
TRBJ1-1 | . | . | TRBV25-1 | CTSSLKGTEAFF | TGTACCAGCAGTTTGAAGGGGACTGAAGCTTTCTTT
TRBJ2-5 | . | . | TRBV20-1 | CSARTGDTEETQYF | TGCAGTGCTAGGACAGGTGACACTGAAGAGACCCAGTACTTC
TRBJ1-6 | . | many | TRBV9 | CASSSWNSPLHF | TGTGCCAGCAGCTCCTGGAATTCACCCCTCCACTTT
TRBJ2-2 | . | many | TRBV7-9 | CASSSDGELFF | TGTGCCAGCAGCTCAGACGGGGAGCTGTTTTTT